The rows below give T cell receptor beta chains drawn from one sample of a study of response to subunit inactivated influenza vaccine. TCRdb reprocessed the RT-PCR reads via MiXCR and lists one record per CDR3 protein. The table includes over 800,000 distinct CDR3 sequences, 20% to 25% detected once. Material: PBMCs from blood, obtained more than 4 days after vaccination. The origin of the receptors is a man aged 50 to 60 who received an inactivated influenza vaccine. The CDR3 runs from the conserved cysteine through the conserved F or W. D genes are given only for firm matches. Clone size is given for some rows only: seen once, a few or many times, or a class if the clone is expanded.

TRBJ1-2 | - | TRBV5-4 | - | CASSLEAEYYGYTF | TGTGCCAGCAGCTTGGAAGCAGAGTACTATGGCTACACCTTC
TRBJ2-1 | - | TRBV4-3 | TRBD2 | CASSQASGRNEQFF | TGCGCCAGCAGCCAAGCTAGCGGGAGGAATGAGCAGTTCTTC
TRBJ2-1 | - | TRBV29-1 | TRBD2 | CSVDSSGSSYNEQFF | TGCAGCGTTGACTCTAGCGGCAGCTCCTACAATGAGCAGTTCTTC
TRBJ2-6 | - | TRBV12-3/TRBV12-4 | - | CASSFRGSGANVLSF | TGTGCCAGCAGTTTCCGGGGGTCGGGGGCCAACGTCCTGTCTTTC
TRBJ2-2 | - | TRBV7-2 | - | CASIATWGEHGELFF | TGTGCCAGCATCGCGACGTGGGGGGAACACGGGGAGCTGTTTTTT
TRBJ2-3 | - | TRBV7-9 | - | CASEGRGVSTDTQYF | TGTGCCAGCGAAGGTCGGGGAGTTAGCACAGATACGCAGTATTTT
TRBJ2-3 | few | TRBV5-6 | - | CASSTGSDTQYF | TGTGCCAGCAGTACAGGGTCCGATACGCAGTATTTT
TRBJ1-1 | - | TRBV7-2 | - | CASRSQGTNTEAFF | TGTGCCAGCAGAAGTCAGGGCACGAACACTGAAGCTTTCTTT
TRBJ2-3 | - | TRBV29-1 | - | CSVDLSTRDTQYF | TGCAGCGTTGATTTGTCCACTCGGGATACGCAGTATTTT
TRBJ2-7 | few | TRBV20-1 | - | CSARPTTAYEQYF | TGCAGTGCTAGGCCGACCACCGCATACGAGCAGTACTTC
TRBJ2-7 | - | TRBV9 | - | CASSVGAVRSYEQYF | TGTGCCAGCAGCGTAGGGGCCGTCCGCTCCTACGAGCAGTACTTC
TRBJ1-2 | - | TRBV6-2/TRBV6-3 | - | CASSPGTFGYTF | TGTGCCAGCAGTCCCGGGACCTTCGGCTACACCTTC
TRBJ1-1 | many | TRBV7-9 | - | CASSLDRTNTEAFF | TGTGCCAGCAGCCTTGACAGGACGAACACTGAAGCTTTCTTT
TRBJ2-5 | few | TRBV12-3/TRBV12-4 | TRBD1 | CASSPTGDSSAQYF | TGTGCCAGCAGTCCGACAGGGGATAGTTCGGCCCAGTACTTC
TRBJ2-3 | - | TRBV10-2 | TRBD1 | CASKDRGLGTDTQYF | TGCGCCAGCAAGGACAGGGGGTTAGGAACAGATACGCAGTATTTT
TRBJ1-6 | - | TRBV5-1 | TRBD1 | CASSYRGRDNSPLHF | TGCGCCAGCAGCTACAGGGGGCGCGATAATTCACCCCTCCACTTT
TRBJ2-7 | few | TRBV29-1 | - | CSVAERVNSYEQYF | TGCAGCGTTGCTGAGAGGGTAAACTCCTACGAGCAGTACTTC
TRBJ1-1 | - | TRBV6-2/TRBV6-3 | - | CASSHTGSSNTEAFF | TGTGCCAGCAGTCATACCGGGAGTTCGAACACTGAAGCTTTCTTT
TRBJ2-6 | - | TRBV19 | - | CASRDSGTGANVLTF | TGTGCCAGTAGGGACTCAGGGACTGGGGCCAACGTCCTGACTTTC
TRBJ2-7 | many | TRBV7-9 | - | CASSRWGYEQYF | TGTGCCAGCAGCCGGTGGGGTTACGAGCAGTACTTC
TRBJ1-1 | - | TRBV10-2 | TRBD1 | CASSFSRGLGLNTEAFF | TGCGCCAGCAGCTTTTCCAGGGGGCTGGGTTTGAACACTGAAGCTTTCTTT
TRBJ2-7 | - | TRBV10-3 | - | CATLRDTNTYEQYF | TGTGCCACCCTCCGGGACACAAATACCTACGAGCAGTACTTC
TRBJ2-7 | few | TRBV11-1 | - | CASSPGSIPNVPFSYEQYF | TGTGCCAGCAGCCCGGGTTCTATACCGAACGTCCCATTCTCCTACGAGCAGTACTTC
TRBJ2-1 | few | TRBV7-3 | TRBD2 | CASSKLAGGTNEQFF | TGTGCCAGCAGCAAACTAGCGGGAGGGACTAATGAGCAGTTCTTC
TRBJ2-5 | - | TRBV10-3 | - | CAISVSPQETQYF | TGTGCCATCAGTGTTAGCCCACAAGAGACCCAGTACTTC
TRBJ2-3 | - | TRBV18 | - | CASSQRQEYTDTQYF | TGTGCCAGCTCCCAAAGACAGGAATACACAGATACGCAGTATTTT
TRBJ2-2 | few | TRBV2 | - | CASSGQRASNTGELFF | TGTGCCAGCAGTGGACAGAGAGCCTCGAACACCGGGGAGCTGTTTTTT
TRBJ1-6 | - | TRBV20-1 | - | CSAQGFSSYNSPLHF | TGCAGTGCCCAGGGGTTCAGCTCCTATAATTCACCCCTCCACTTT
TRBJ2-4 | few | TRBV7-2 | TRBD2 | CASSLVAGGTRNIQYF | TGTGCCAGCAGCTTAGTAGCGGGAGGGACCCGCAACATTCAGTACTTC
TRBJ2-2 | - | TRBV5-1 | TRBD1 | CASTGGSSLNTGELFF | TGCGCCTCCACAGGGGGGTCTTCCTTGAACACCGGGGAGCTGTTTTTT
TRBJ2-1 | few | TRBV20-1 | TRBD1 | CSARDRTGGFEQFF | TGCAGTGCTAGAGATCGAACAGGGGGCTTTGAGCAGTTCTTC